The 26 T cell receptor beta chains in this list originate from one sample, sequenced in a study of blood T cell repertoires in COVID-19. Using immunoSEQ multiplex PCR, the repertoire was profiled, and TCRdb retains in-frame clones only, with some absent. The repertoire consists of fewer than 300,000 clones, with roughly 86% occurring once and the leading ten covering approximately 9.4%. The sequencing input was peripheral blood. The receptors here all came from a middle-aged man who had recovered from COVID-19.

As concerns this clone: Distinct nucleotide sequences in the sample also encode this CDR3. J is TRBJ1-1 and V is TRBV29-1; D gene ambiguous. The CDR3 consists of 11 residues. Germline CDR1 SQVTM, CDR2 ANQGSEA. Trimming pared 1 base from V and 5 bases from J, leaving 5 bases between. The CDR3 nucleotides read TGCAGCGTTGAAGGAGGGACTGAAGCTTTCTTT. Translation: CSVEGGTEAFF.

On this clone: The sample holds other DNA sequences that translate to the same CDR3. The CDR3 nucleotides are TGCGCCAGCAGCTGGTCGGGCGGGAGCACAGATACGCAGTATTTT. Its protein is CASSWSGGSTDTQYF. This chain joins TRBV5-1 and TRBJ2-3; tentative D call: TRBD2 (5 bases). Germline values: CDR1 SGHRS, CDR2 YFSETQ. Trimming pared 3 bases from V and 0 bases from J, leaving 11 bases between. The CDR3 covers 15 residues.

This chain joins TRBV4-2 and TRBJ1-5, with 7 positions matching TRBD1. Looked up from germline, CDR1 is LGHNA and CDR2 is YNFKEQ. After removal of 2 bases from V and 5 bases from J, the junction contained 9 bases not matched to a gene. The CDR3 runs 16 residues. The CDR3 region is CASSQRTTGSDQPQHF. The CDR3 region has the DNA TGTGCCAGCAGCCAACGAACGACAGGGTCGGATCAGCCCCAGCATTTT.

The chain joins TRBV7-2 to TRBJ1-6; unclear D gene. Between the trimmed V and J ends, which lost 1 base and 13 bases, there was a span of 14 bases. The germline CDR1 and CDR2 sequences are SGHTA and FQGNSA. The CDR3 spans 14 residues. CDR3 sequence reads: CASSLGGPPLPLHF. The CDR3 DNA reads TGTGCCAGCAGCTTAGGAGGCCCCCCCTTGCCCCTCCACTTT.

The table lists this clone with a count of one. J is TRBJ2-3 and V is TRBV18; a weak D match, TRBD1 (6 bases). The CDR3 sequence is 13 residues long. The germline gives CDR1 KGHSH, CDR2 LQKENI. Trimming left V 5 bases short and J 4 bases short, with 10 bases between. CDR3 region: CASSTPGADTQYF. Here the CDR3 DNA reads TGTGCCAGCTCAACCCCAGGGGCAGATACGCAGTATTTT.

The J gene is TRBJ2-2, the V gene TRBV14; D gene unclear. V was shortened by 4 bases and J by 6 bases, with 18 bases between the two germline ends. This CDR3 has 16 amino acids. CDR1 is SGHDN, CDR2 FVKESK, per germline. Here the CDR3 DNA reads TGTGCCAGCAGCCCCCCGGGTCCTCGGCCGGCCGGGGAGCTGTTTTTT. Protein: CASSPPGPRPAGELFF.

V gene TRBV19 combines with J gene TRBJ1-1, with 7 bases identical to TRBD1. V was pared by 5 bases and J by 7 bases, with 10 bases of the junction left unmatched. The CDR3 is made up of 14 amino acids. Germline CDR1 reads LNHDA; CDR2 reads SQIVND (reference sequence). In DNA, the CDR3 is TGTGCCAGTAGTTGGTCGGGACAGAGAGGTGAAGCTTTCTTT. Its protein product is CASSWSGQRGEAFF.

V and J are TRBV5-4 and TRBJ2-7, with D perhaps matching TRBD1 (6 bases). CDR3 length: 14 amino acids. Germline-derived CDR1 and CDR2 are SGHNT and YYREEE (reference sequence). Deletions cut 0 bases from V and 9 bases from J, with 16 bases between. The chain's CDR3 is CASSLAGGTHSQYF. In nucleotides, the CDR3 is TGTGCCAGCAGCTTGGCCGGTGGGACACACTCGCAGTACTTC.

V is TRBV11-3 and J is TRBJ2-6; tentative D call: TRBD2 (5 bases). This CDR3 is built from 16 residues. The germline V and J ends were trimmed by 5 bases and 1 base, with 12 bases remaining between them. CDR1 SGHNT and CDR2 YENEEA come from the germline V gene. This CDR3 reads CASSPSRGSGANVLTF. CDR3 in DNA: TGTGCCAGCAGCCCGTCCCGCGGGTCTGGGGCCAACGTCCTGACTTTC.

The chain joins TRBV6-5 to TRBJ2-7; 8 nucleotides agree with TRBD1. This CDR3 is 14 amino acids long. Germline values: CDR1 MNHEY, CDR2 SVGAGI. V lost 7 bases, J lost 3 bases, and 8 bases stayed unmatched. The CDR3 DNA is TGTGCCAGCACCAGGGGGCAGGGTAGCTACGAGCAGTACTTC. Protein product: CASTRGQGSYEQYF.

This clone was seen only a few times. The chain has TRBV11-2 and TRBJ1-1; 7 bases match TRBD1. V lost 5 bases and J lost 5; bases outside the gene matches: 11. Looked up from germline, CDR1 is SGHAT and CDR2 is FQNNGV. CDR3 length equals 15 residues. CDR3 coding DNA: TGTGCCAGCAGCATACAATTGACAGGGAGGACTGAAGCTTTCTTT. As protein: CASSIQLTGRTEAFF.

The chain has TRBV9 and TRBJ2-3, with 10 bases matching TRBD1. The CDR3 is 15 residues long. The V segment lost 4 bases and the J segment 4 bases; nucleotides outside the gene matches: 6. Germline loops: CDR1 SGDLS, CDR2 YYNGEE. CDR3 region: CASSLWTGGADTQYF. CDR3 coding DNA: TGTGCCAGCAGCCTTTGGACAGGGGGAGCAGATACGCAGTATTTT.

As to this clone: Other DNA sequences within the sample encode an identical CDR3. The chain links TRBV18 to TRBJ2-3; a possible D gene is TRBD2 (7 bases). Germline assignment: CDR1 KGHSH and CDR2 LQKENI. V lost 0 bases and J 2 bases, leaving 12 bases between the germline ends. The CDR3 contains 16 residues. CDR3 DNA: TGTGCCAGCTCACCACCCTCGGGGGGCGTCACAGATACGCAGTATTTT. Its translation: CASSPPSGGVTDTQYF.

This chain joins TRBV7-2 and TRBJ2-3; 14 bases fit TRBD2. V shed 6 bases and J 4 bases; nucleotides not matched to a gene: 12. The CDR3 extends over 18 amino acids. The germline gives CDR1 SGHTA, CDR2 FQGNSA. The CDR3 bases are TGTGCCAGCAGTTTGGCCTGGGGACTAGCGGGAGTTGCAGATACGCAGTATTTT. Translating gives CASSLAWGLAGVADTQYF.

The chain couples TRBV5-4 to TRBJ1-2; the D gene is possibly TRBD1 (5 bases). The CDR3 covers 15 residues. Between the trimmed V and J ends, which lost 4 bases and 4 bases, there was a span of 17 bases. In germline, CDR1 is SGHNT, CDR2 YYREEE (reference sequence). The CDR3 region is CASSPPRQPSYGYTF. In nucleotides, the CDR3 is TGTGCCAGCAGCCCCCCACGACAGCCTTCCTATGGCTACACCTTC.

V usage is TRBV2 and J usage is TRBJ2-5; 9 bases are a match to TRBD2. This CDR3 has 15 amino acids. Germline V CDR1 and CDR2: SNHLY, FYNNEI. The V and J ends lost 4 bases and 2 bases, in that order; junction bases with no gene match: 5. CDR3 in amino acids: CASSVVAGAQETQYF. The CDR3 DNA follows: TGTGCCAGCAGTGTTGTAGCGGGAGCACAAGAGACCCAGTACTTC.

This chain links TRBV6-2 or TRBV6-3 with TRBJ2-2; TRBD2 is a possible D gene (6 bases). Per germline, CDR1 MNHEY and CDR2 SVGEGT. This CDR3 spans 15 amino acids. Trimming removed 6 bases at V and 7 bases at J, with 18 bases between. The DNA of the CDR3 is TGTGCCAGCAGCCACCCTCGGGGGAATGGCGGGGAGCTGTTTTTT. This gives the protein CASSHPRGNGGELFF.

The chain uses TRBV6-4 and TRBJ1-3, with TRBD1 as a possible D gene (6 bases). Between the trimmed V and J ends, which lost 0 bases and 3 bases, there was a span of 15 bases. The CDR3 has 17 amino acids. The germline V gene has CDR1 MRHNA and CDR2 SNTAGT. The CDR3 DNA reads as TGTGCCAGCAGTGACTCTCCACTCCGGGACATTGGAAACACCATATATTTT. Translating gives CASSDSPLRDIGNTIYF.

The chain couples TRBV7-9 to TRBJ1-2; D might be TRBD1 (5 bases). V lost 2 bases and J 8 bases, leaving 12 bases between the germline ends. The germline CDR1 and CDR2 sequences are SEHNR and FQNEAQ (reference sequence). The CDR3 runs to 13 residues. The CDR3 sequence: CASSLIRVGGYTF. The CDR3, as DNA: TGTGCCAGCAGCTTAATCAGGGTAGGAGGCTACACCTTC. Drawing the rest from reference TRBV7-9 and TRBJ1-2, the complete variable domain is DTGVSQNPRHKITKRGQNVTFRCDPISEHNRLYWYRQTLGQGPEFLTYFQNEAQLEKSRLLSDRFSAERPKGSFSTLEIQRTEQGDSAMYLCASSLIRVGGYTFGSGTRLTVV.

The chain uses TRBV13 and TRBJ2-1; possible D gene TRBD2, 6 bases. Trimming took 5 bases from V and 6 from J, leaving 11 bases between them. Germline CDR1 and CDR2: PRHDT and FYEKMQ (reference sequence). The CDR3 contains 13 residues. CDR3 nucleotide sequence: TGTGCCAGCAGCAAGGGACTGAGCAATGAGCAGTTCTTC. As protein: CASSKGLSNEQFF.

The chain is built from TRBV7-8 and TRBJ2-7, with TRBD2 as a possible D gene (5 bases). The CDR3 totals 14 residues. V lost 0 bases and J 2 bases, leaving 8 bases between the germline ends. Germline values: CDR1 SGHVS, CDR2 FQNEAQ. The CDR3 here is CASSLASGTYEQYF. The CDR3 DNA reads TGTGCCAGCAGCTTAGCGTCCGGGACCTACGAGCAGTACTTC.

The chain couples TRBV29-1 to TRBJ2-7; possible D gene TRBD1, 5 bases. V was shortened by 6 bases and J by 2 bases, with 11 bases between the two germline ends. This CDR3 contains 12 residues. The germline CDR1 and CDR2 sequences are SQVTM and ANQGSEA. The CDR3 sequence is CSVSTGPYEQYF. The CDR3 coding sequence is TGCAGCGTGTCCACAGGTCCCTACGAGCAGTACTTC.

The chain links TRBV6-2 or TRBV6-3 to TRBJ2-3, with 16 nucleotides matching TRBD2. CDR1 and CDR2 from the germline V gene are MNHEY and SVGEGT. V lost 0 bases to trimming and J lost 5 bases; unmatched junction nucleotides: 8. The CDR3 consists of 19 residues. CDR3 sequence: CASSYSGTSGGAFRDTQYF. CDR3 in DNA: TGTGCCAGCAGTTACTCAGGGACTAGCGGGGGGGCCTTTAGAGATACGCAGTATTTT.

The rearrangement uses TRBV4-3 and TRBJ2-7; TRBD2 matches at 9 bases. The germline V gene has CDR1 LGHNA and CDR2 YSLEER. The J segment lost 1 base and the V segment lost 0 bases, leaving 4 bases of the junction unmatched. This CDR3 has 16 residues. The CDR3 here is CASSQDSGGGSYEQYF. The CDR3, as DNA: TGCGCCAGCAGCCAAGATAGCGGGGGAGGATCCTACGAGCAGTACTTC.

The rearrangement uses TRBV7-2 and TRBJ1-5; TRBD1 might be the D (5 bases). Per germline, CDR1 SGHTA and CDR2 FQGNSA. The V and J ends lost 5 bases and 4 bases respectively, with 15 bases between them. The CDR3 loop spans 15 amino acids. The CDR3 bases are TGTGCCAGCAGCCAGTCACCAGGGCTGAATCAGCCCCAGCATTTT. Its translation is CASSQSPGLNQPQHF.

This clone showed up just once. The V call is TRBV7-2, the J call TRBJ1-5; D gene unclear. The germline V gene has CDR1 SGHTA and CDR2 FQGNSA. CDR3 size: 15 residues. Trimming shortened V by 7 bases and J by 6 bases, and 19 bases separated the two germline ends. The DNA of the CDR3 is TGTGCCAGCACCCAGCGTGTGGGAGGGAGTCAGCCCCAGCATTTT. It is translated as CASTQRVGGSQPQHF. The whole variable domain, filled in from reference TRBV7-2 and TRBJ1-5, reads GAGVSQSPSNKVTEKGKDVELRCDPISGHTALYWYRQSLGQGLEFLIYFQGNSAPDKSGLPSDRFSAERTGGSVSTLTIQRTQQEDSAVYLCASTQRVGGSQPQHFGDGTRLSIL.